Each of the 5 T cell receptor beta chains below was sequenced from the same sample in a study of T cell responses to AZD1222 COVID-19 vaccine. Profiling relied on immunoSEQ multiplex PCR, and the TCRdb table lists in-frame clones only, not all of them. The profile shows about 160,000 clones, about 90% of them singletons. The material sequenced was peripheral blood, taken on day 0 of AZD1222 vaccination. These receptors all come from an adult in good health.

The genes are TRBV7-2 and TRBJ2-3; a weak D match, TRBD2 (5 bases). The CDR3 contains 14 residues. V dropped 5 bases and J dropped 3 bases, with 12 bases sitting between them. Germline assignment: CDR1 SGHTA and CDR2 FQGNSA. The CDR3 nucleotides read TGTGCCAGCAGCCTGAGATTAGCGACAGATACGCAGTATTTT. It yields the protein CASSLRLATDTQYF.

This sequence joins TRBV5-8 and TRBJ1-3; perhaps TRBD1 as D (5 bases). The CDR3 spans 15 residues. Trimming stripped 1 base from V and 0 bases from J, with 8 bases between. Germline CDR1 and CDR2: SGHTS and YDEGEE. CDR3 residues: CASSLMGLSGNTIYF. DNA for the CDR3: TGTGCCAGCAGCTTGATGGGGCTCTCTGGAAACACCATATATTTT.

This sequence joins TRBV6-1 and TRBJ1-1, with D uncertain. Deletions cut 5 bases from V and 1 base from J, with 8 bases between. This CDR3 contains 13 residues. Germline lookup yields CDR1 MNHNS and CDR2 SASEGT. CDR3 sequence reads: CASSFQWNTEAFF. The CDR3 coding sequence is TGTGCCAGCAGTTTCCAGTGGAACACTGAAGCTTTCTTT.

V is TRBV29-1 and J is TRBJ2-1; possibly TRBD2 for D (6 bases). Trimming left V 1 base short and J 4 bases short, with 8 bases between. This CDR3 contains 13 residues. CDR1 and CDR2 (germline): SQVTM, ANQGSEA. CDR3 DNA sequence: TGCAGCGTTGAAGTTCTAGCGTACAATGAGCAGTTCTTC. Its translation: CSVEVLAYNEQFF.

The rearrangement links TRBV11-2 to TRBJ1-2, with a weak D call TRBD1 (6 bases). The germline V gene encodes CDR1 SGHAT and CDR2 FQNNGV. The CDR3 contains 14 residues. V was pared by 3 bases and J by 5 bases, with 13 bases between. DNA for the CDR3: TGTGCCAGCAGCTTGAGGGGGGTCTCGTATGGCTACACCTTC. Amino acids: CASSLRGVSYGYTF.